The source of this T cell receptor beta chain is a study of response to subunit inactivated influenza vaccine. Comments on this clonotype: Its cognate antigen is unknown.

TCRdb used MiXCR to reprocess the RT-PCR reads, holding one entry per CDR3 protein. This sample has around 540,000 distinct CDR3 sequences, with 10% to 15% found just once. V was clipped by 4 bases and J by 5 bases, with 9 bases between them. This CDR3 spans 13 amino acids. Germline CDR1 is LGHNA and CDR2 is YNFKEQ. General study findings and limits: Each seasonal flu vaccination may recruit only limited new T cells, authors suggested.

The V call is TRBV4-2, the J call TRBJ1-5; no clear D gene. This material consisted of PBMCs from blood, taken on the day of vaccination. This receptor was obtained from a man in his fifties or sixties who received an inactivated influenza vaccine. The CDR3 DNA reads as TGTGCCAGCAGCCCCGGGTCGTATCAGCCCCAGCATTTT. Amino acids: CASSPGSYQPQHF.